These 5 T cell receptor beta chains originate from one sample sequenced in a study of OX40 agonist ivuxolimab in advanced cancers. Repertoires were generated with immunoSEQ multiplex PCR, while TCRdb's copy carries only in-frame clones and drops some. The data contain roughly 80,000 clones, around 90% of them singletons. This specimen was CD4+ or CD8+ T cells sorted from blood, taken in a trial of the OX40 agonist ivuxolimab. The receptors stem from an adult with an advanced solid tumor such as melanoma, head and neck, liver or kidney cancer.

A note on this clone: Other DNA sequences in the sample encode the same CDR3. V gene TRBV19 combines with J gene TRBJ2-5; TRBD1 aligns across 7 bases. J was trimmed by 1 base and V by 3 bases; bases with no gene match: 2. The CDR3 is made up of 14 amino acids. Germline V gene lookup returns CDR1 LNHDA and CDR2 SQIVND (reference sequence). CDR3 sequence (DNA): TGTGCCAGTAGTATTGGACAGGCCCAAGAGACCCAGTACTTC. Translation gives CASSIGQAQETQYF.

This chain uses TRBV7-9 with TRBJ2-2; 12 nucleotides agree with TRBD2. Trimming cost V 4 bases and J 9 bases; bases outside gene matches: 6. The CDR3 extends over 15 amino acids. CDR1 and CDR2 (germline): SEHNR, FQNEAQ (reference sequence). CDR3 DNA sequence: TGTGCCAGCAGCTCCCTGACTAGCGGGAGCTGGGAGCTGTTTTTT. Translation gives CASSSLTSGSWELFF.

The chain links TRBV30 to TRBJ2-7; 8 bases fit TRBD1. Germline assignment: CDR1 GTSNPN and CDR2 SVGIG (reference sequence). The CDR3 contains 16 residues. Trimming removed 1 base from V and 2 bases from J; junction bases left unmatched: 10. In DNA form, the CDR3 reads TGTGCCTGGAGTGCGCTCCGGACAGGGCCTACCTACGAGCAGTACTTC. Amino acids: CAWSALRTGPTYEQYF.

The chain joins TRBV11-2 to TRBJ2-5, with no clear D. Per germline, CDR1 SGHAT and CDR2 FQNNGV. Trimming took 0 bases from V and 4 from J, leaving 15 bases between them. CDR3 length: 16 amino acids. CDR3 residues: CASSLDGVLAGETQYF. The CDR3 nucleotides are TGTGCCAGCAGCTTAGATGGGGTCCTCGCCGGAGAGACCCAGTACTTC.

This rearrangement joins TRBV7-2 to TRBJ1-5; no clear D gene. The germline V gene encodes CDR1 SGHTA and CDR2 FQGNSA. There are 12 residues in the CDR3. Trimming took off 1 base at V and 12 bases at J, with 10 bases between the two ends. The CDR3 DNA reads TGTGCCAGCAGCTTAGTAGGGCTGCGCCAGCATTTT. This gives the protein CASSLVGLRQHF.